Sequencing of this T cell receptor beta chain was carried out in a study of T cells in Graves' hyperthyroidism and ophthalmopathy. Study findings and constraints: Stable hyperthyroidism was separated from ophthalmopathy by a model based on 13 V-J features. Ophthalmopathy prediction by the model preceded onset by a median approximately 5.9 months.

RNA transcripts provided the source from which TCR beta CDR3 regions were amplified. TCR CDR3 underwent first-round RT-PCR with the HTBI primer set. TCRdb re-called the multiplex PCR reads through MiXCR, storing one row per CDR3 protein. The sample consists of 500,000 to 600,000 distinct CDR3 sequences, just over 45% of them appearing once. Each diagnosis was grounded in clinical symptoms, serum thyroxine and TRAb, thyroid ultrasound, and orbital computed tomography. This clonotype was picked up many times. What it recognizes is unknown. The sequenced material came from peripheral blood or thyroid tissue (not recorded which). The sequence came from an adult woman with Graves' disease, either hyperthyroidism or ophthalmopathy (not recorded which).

The CDR3 loop reads CASSQGPFNQPQHF. Written as DNA, the CDR3 is TGCGCCAGCAGCCAAGGACCCTTTAACCAGCCCCAGCATTTT. This sequence joins TRBV4-1 and TRBJ1-5; unclear D gene. V lost 1 base and J 7 bases, leaving 11 bases between the germline ends. CDR1 and CDR2 from the germline V gene are MGHRA and YSYEKL. This CDR3 has 14 residues.